What follows are 25 T cell receptor beta chains derived from one specimen sequenced in a study of OX40 agonist ivuxolimab in advanced cancers. Clones were sequenced by immunoSEQ multiplex PCR, and TCRdb holds only the in-frame ones, with some missing. The sample lists about 66,000 clones; around 90% were seen once. Specimen: CD4+ or CD8+ T cells sorted from blood, collected in a trial of the OX40 agonist ivuxolimab. These receptors were collected from an adult with an advanced solid tumor such as melanoma, head and neck, liver or kidney cancer.

Worth noting for this clone: The sample has other DNA sequences that encode this CDR3 too. This chain links TRBV6-5 with TRBJ2-5; D may correspond to TRBD1 or TRBD2 (5 bases each). The CDR3 extends over 12 amino acids. Trimming pared 6 bases from V and 5 bases from J, leaving 10 bases between. Germline assignment: CDR1 MNHEY and CDR2 SVGAGI. CDR3 DNA: TGTGCCAGCAGCCGGGACCGGGAGACCCAGTACTTC. The encoded protein is CASSRDRETQYF.

J is TRBJ2-1 and V is TRBV5-1; D is tentatively TRBD1 or TRBD2 (6 bases each). V was pared by 0 bases and J by 2 bases, with 12 bases between. The CDR3 loop spans 16 amino acids. Germline assignment: CDR1 SGHRS and CDR2 YFSETQ. Written as DNA, the CDR3 is TGCGCCAGCAGCTTGGAGGGGGAGGCTACCTACAATGAGCAGTTCTTC. This encodes CASSLEGEATYNEQFF.

V usage is TRBV5-6 and J usage is TRBJ2-5; D ambiguous. The CDR3 runs to 12 residues. Trimming removed 4 bases from V and 1 base from J, with 5 bases in between. Germline loops: CDR1 SGHDT, CDR2 YYEEEE. CDR3 sequence: CASSASQETQYF. The CDR3 nucleotides are TGTGCCAGCAGCGCGAGCCAAGAGACCCAGTACTTC.

In nucleotides, the CDR3 is TGTGCCAGCAATGCCGGGATTAGCGGGAGGACCAACACCGGGGAGCTGTTTTTT. Translation gives CASNAGISGRTNTGELFF. The rearrangement joins TRBV27 to TRBJ2-2, with 10 bases that match TRBD2. The V segment lost 7 bases and the J segment 2 bases; nucleotides outside the gene matches: 13. Germline V gene data show CDR1 as MNHEY and CDR2 as SMNVEV (reference sequence). The CDR3 contains 18 residues.

The V and J genes are TRBV5-4 and TRBJ2-7; the match to TRBD2 covers 7 bases. This CDR3 has 15 amino acids. Per germline, CDR1 SGHNT and CDR2 YYREEE (reference sequence). V lost 3 bases, J lost 2 bases, and 8 bases stayed unmatched. The CDR3 loop reads CASSSPAGMTYEQYF. DNA of the CDR3: TGTGCCAGCAGCTCTCCAGCGGGAATGACCTACGAGCAGTACTTC.

This clone appeared once. This chain connects TRBV6-6 to TRBJ1-1, with D uncertain. This CDR3 has 13 amino acids. Germline-derived CDR1 and CDR2 are MNHNY and SVGAGI (reference sequence). The germline V and J ends were trimmed by 2 bases and 2 bases, with 6 bases remaining between them. The CDR3 nucleotides read TGTGCCAGCAGTTACAGGATAAACACTGAAGCTTTCTTT. As protein: CASSYRINTEAFF.

The gene calls are TRBV25-1 and TRBJ2-6; D is perhaps TRBD1 (6 bases). This CDR3 is 17 amino acids long. The germline V gene has CDR1 MGHDK and CDR2 SYGVNS. V was trimmed by 6 bases and J by 0 bases, leaving 15 bases between them. The CDR3 loop is CASRQTGLSSGANVLTF. CDR3 DNA sequence: TGTGCCAGCAGACAGACAGGATTAAGCTCTGGGGCCAACGTCCTGACTTTC.

A few counts support this clone. The rearrangement uses TRBV27 and TRBJ1-3; a weak D match, TRBD1 (5 bases). This CDR3 has 16 amino acids. Germline-derived CDR1 and CDR2 are MNHEY and SMNVEV (reference sequence). Deletions cut 6 bases from V and 1 base from J, with 16 bases between. The chain's CDR3 is CASRDFGQTSGNTIYF. The CDR3 DNA reads as TGTGCCAGCAGAGACTTCGGACAAACTTCTGGAAACACCATATATTTT.

The chain has TRBV11-2 and TRBJ1-6; D is uncertain. V gave up 3 bases and J gave up 6 bases, with 15 bases separating them. CDR1 and CDR2 (germline): SGHAT, FQNNGV. The CDR3 is 16 amino acids. DNA for the CDR3: TGTGCCAGCAGCTTGGCTAGGACTGAACCTAATTCACCCCTCCACTTT. Protein: CASSLARTEPNSPLHF.

CDR3 loop: CAISEMAGVSANYGYTF. The CDR3 DNA reads TGTGCCATCAGTGAGATGGCAGGGGTTTCGGCTAACTATGGCTACACCTTC. The V and J genes are TRBV10-3 and TRBJ1-2; D might be TRBD1 (6 bases). CDR1 ENHRY and CDR2 SYGVKD come from the germline V gene. CDR3 size: 17 residues. V was clipped by 2 bases and J by 0 bases, with 16 bases between them.

The V gene is TRBV6-1, the J gene TRBJ2-5, with unresolved D. CDR1 and CDR2 from the germline V gene are MNHNS and SASEGT. Between the trimmed V and J ends, which lost 8 bases and 5 bases, there was a span of 12 bases. This CDR3 region has 12 residues. This CDR3 is CASGGSPETQYF. DNA for the CDR3: TGTGCCAGCGGCGGCAGCCCGGAGACCCAGTACTTC.

The V and J genes are TRBV6-5 and TRBJ2-2; D ambiguous. Germline CDR1 and CDR2: MNHEY and SVGAGI. The CDR3 runs to 16 residues. Trimming shortened V by 2 bases and J by 1 base, and 11 bases separated the two germline ends. The CDR3 region is CASSYRRTGNTGELFF. DNA of the CDR3: TGTGCCAGCAGTTACCGTAGGACGGGGAACACCGGGGAGCTGTTTTTT.

The chain uses TRBV27 and TRBJ2-7; the D gene is possibly TRBD2 (6 bases). From germline, CDR1 is MNHEY and CDR2 SMNVEV (reference sequence). The length of the CDR3 is 13 residues. V lost 1 base, J lost 4 bases, and 8 bases lay in between. CDR3 sequence reads: CASSLLAGYEQYF. The CDR3 DNA reads as TGTGCCAGCAGTTTATTGGCGGGGTACGAGCAGTACTTC.

The CDR3 DNA sequence: TGTGCCAGCAGCCCAACTGGGGGACAGGGCCAAGGGGACTATGGCTACACCTTC. Its protein product is CASSPTGGQGQGDYGYTF. The chain is built from TRBV9 and TRBJ1-2; TRBD1 matches 9 bases. With 4 bases clipped from V and 3 bases from J, the junction kept 16 bases outside the gene matches. The CDR3 is 18 amino acids. Germline loops: CDR1 SGDLS, CDR2 YYNGEE.

V gene TRBV5-1 combines with J gene TRBJ1-3; D not resolved. Trimming left V 4 bases short and J 3 bases short, with 17 bases between. The germline gives CDR1 SGHRS, CDR2 YFSETQ. The length of the CDR3 is 16 residues. The CDR3 DNA reads TGCGCCAGCAGCACCGGACCCGGAATAAGTGGAAACACCATATATTTT. It encodes CASSTGPGISGNTIYF.

This chain uses TRBV7-8 with TRBJ1-2; possible D gene TRBD1, 5 bases. Looked up from germline, CDR1 is SGHVS and CDR2 is FQNEAQ. This CDR3 comprises 14 residues. Trimming pared 0 bases from V and 7 bases from J, leaving 12 bases between. The CDR3 loop reads CASSLAGAVGGYTF. Written as DNA, the CDR3 is TGTGCCAGCAGCTTAGCAGGGGCGGTGGGTGGCTACACCTTC.

In nucleotides, the CDR3 is TGTGCTAGTGGTCAGGGAAATGAGCAGTTCTTC. It encodes CASGQGNEQFF. The rearrangement links TRBV12-5 to TRBJ2-1; a possible D gene is TRBD1 (5 bases). The CDR3 loop spans 11 amino acids. Trimming stripped 5 bases from V and 7 bases from J, with 6 bases between. Germline CDR1 LGHNT, CDR2 FRNRAP.

In its sample, this clone was seen a few times. The rearrangement links TRBV5-1 to TRBJ2-1; 14 nucleotides line up with TRBD2. V trimming: 4 bases; J trimming: 8 bases; junction bases outside the gene matches: 5. The germline V gene encodes CDR1 SGHRS and CDR2 YFSETQ. The CDR3 contains 15 residues. CDR3 nucleotide sequence: TGCGCCAGCAGCATGACTAGCGGGGGGGTCGATGAGCAGTTCTTC. Protein product: CASSMTSGGVDEQFF.

The V gene is TRBV7-2, the J gene TRBJ1-1; maybe TRBD1 (6 bases). Between the trimmed V and J ends, which lost 3 bases and 4 bases, there was a span of 9 bases. Germline V gene lookup returns CDR1 SGHTA and CDR2 FQGNSA. The CDR3 is made up of 13 amino acids. CDR3 region: CASSFQGGTEAFF. The CDR3 DNA reads as TGTGCCAGCAGCTTTCAAGGGGGCACTGAAGCTTTCTTT.

The genes are TRBV6-5 and TRBJ2-7; D is undetermined. The germline V and J ends were trimmed by 4 bases and 6 bases, with 16 bases remaining between them. The CDR3 consists of 14 residues. The germline V gene has CDR1 MNHEY and CDR2 SVGAGI. In nucleotides, the CDR3 is TGTGCCAGCAGTTCCCATCATGTAGTGAGCGAGCAGTACTTC. Amino acid sequence: CASSSHHVVSEQYF.

The CDR3 protein is CASTWNAGGSDTQYF. CDR3 bases: TGTGCCAGCACCTGGAACGCGGGGGGTTCAGATACGCAGTATTTT. This sequence joins TRBV2 and TRBJ2-3, with TRBD2 identical over 8 bases. Germline V lookup: CDR1 SNHLY, CDR2 FYNNEI. The ends lost 7 bases at V and 4 bases at J; junction bases unmatched: 10. The CDR3 extends over 15 amino acids. The full variable domain, completed using reference TRBV2 and TRBJ2-3, is EPEVTQTPSHQVTQMGQEVILRCVPISNHLYFYWYRQILGQKVEFLVSFYNNEISEKSEIFDDQFSVERPDGSNFTLKIRSTKLEDSAMYFCASTWNAGGSDTQYFGPGTRLTVL.

The J gene is TRBJ2-7, the V gene TRBV7-6; no definite D call. CDR1 and CDR2 (germline): SGHVS, FNYEAQ. The ends were cut back, 3 bases at V and 2 bases at J, with 8 bases in the middle. CDR3 length: 13 amino acids. The CDR3 DNA reads TGTGCCAGCAGCTTGCAGATAACCTACGAGCAGTACTTC. Amino acid sequence: CASSLQITYEQYF.

The rearrangement links TRBV6-1 to TRBJ1-4; 7 bases are shared with TRBD1. Germline-derived CDR1 and CDR2 are MNHNS and SASEGT. V trimming: 6 bases; J trimming: 8 bases; junction bases outside the gene matches: 6. The CDR3 totals 13 residues. CDR3 in amino acids: CASRGGLVEKLFF. The DNA of the CDR3 is TGTGCCAGCAGAGGGGGCTTAGTAGAAAAACTGTTTTTT.

The rearrangement links TRBV7-9 to TRBJ2-7, with D possibly being TRBD2 (6 bases). V dropped 5 bases and J dropped 7 bases, with 18 bases sitting between them. This CDR3 has 14 amino acids. Per germline, CDR1 SEHNR and CDR2 FQNEAQ (reference sequence). The CDR3 DNA reads as TGTGCCAGCAGCCTGGACTATGAAGTGAGGGAGCAGTACTTC. Translated, it gives CASSLDYEVREQYF.

This CDR3 is CASSLTLDGQYF. CDR3 nucleotides: TGTGCCAGCAGCCTTACATTGGATGGGCAGTACTTC. The V call is TRBV7-9, the J call TRBJ2-7; no reliable D call. Per the germline V gene, CDR1 is SEHNR and CDR2 is FQNEAQ (reference sequence). V lost 5 bases, J lost 9 bases, and 14 bases lay in between. The CDR3 is 12 amino acids.